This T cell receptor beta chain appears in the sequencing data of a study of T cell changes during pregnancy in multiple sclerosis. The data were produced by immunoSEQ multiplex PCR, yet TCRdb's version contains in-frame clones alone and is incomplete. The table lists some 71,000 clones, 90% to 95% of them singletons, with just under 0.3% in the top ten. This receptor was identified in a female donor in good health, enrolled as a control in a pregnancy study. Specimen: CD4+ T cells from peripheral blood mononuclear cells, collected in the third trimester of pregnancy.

CDR3 amino acids: CSVEKQGSPYNEQFF. The CDR3 nucleotides read TGCAGCGTAGAAAAACAGGGAAGCCCCTACAATGAGCAGTTCTTC. This chain links TRBV29-1 with TRBJ2-1; weak D call: TRBD1 (6 bases). Trimming removed 6 bases from V and 2 bases from J, with 17 bases in between. This CDR3 region has 15 residues. Germline V gene lookup returns CDR1 SQVTM and CDR2 ANQGSEA.